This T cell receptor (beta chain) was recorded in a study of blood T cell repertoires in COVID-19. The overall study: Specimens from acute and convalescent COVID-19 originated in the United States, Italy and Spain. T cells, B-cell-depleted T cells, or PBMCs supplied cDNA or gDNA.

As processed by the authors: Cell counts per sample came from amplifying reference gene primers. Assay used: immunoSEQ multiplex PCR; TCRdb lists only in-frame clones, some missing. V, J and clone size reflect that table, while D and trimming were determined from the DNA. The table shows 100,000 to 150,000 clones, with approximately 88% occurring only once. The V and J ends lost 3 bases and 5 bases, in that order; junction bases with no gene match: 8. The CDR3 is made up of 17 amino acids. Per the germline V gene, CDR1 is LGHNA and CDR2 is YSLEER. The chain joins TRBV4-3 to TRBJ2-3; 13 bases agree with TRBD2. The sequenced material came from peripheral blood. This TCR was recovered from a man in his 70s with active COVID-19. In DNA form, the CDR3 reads TGCGCCAGCAGCCAGAACGGACTAGCGGGAGTGAGAGATACGCAGTATTTT. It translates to CASSQNGLAGVRDTQYF.